This record covers a single T cell receptor (beta chain). The protocol was immunoSEQ multiplex PCR, while the TCRdb copy is restricted to in-frame clones and leaves out a portion. The sample carries about 150,000 clones, 93% recorded once. This sample was taken from a study of control samples from healthy donors and cancer patients. V dropped 1 base and J dropped 1 base, with 8 bases sitting between them. Germline V gene sequence: CDR1 LGHDT, CDR2 YNNKEL (reference sequence). The CDR3 sequence is 14 residues long. Sequencing used blood. V gene TRBV3-1 (or the pseudogene TRBV3-2) combines with J gene TRBJ2-7, with D uncertain. This TCR was sampled from a man between 18 and 29 years old in good health. The CDR3 spells CASSQVHSSYEQYF. CDR3 DNA sequence: TGTGCCAGCAGCCAAGTGCACAGTTCCTACGAGCAGTACTTC.